These T cell receptor beta chains were read from a single sample in a study of T cells after posttransplantation cyclophosphamide. The protocol was immunoSEQ multiplex PCR, while the TCRdb copy is restricted to in-frame clones and leaves out a portion. The table lists roughly 5,100 clones, with no singletons. Specimen: PBMCs, collected after allogeneic stem cell transplant with posttransplant cyclophosphamide. These receptors all stem from a female patient younger than 45 who received an allogeneic stem cell transplant from an unrelated donor, was CMV-positive, and had acute and chronic GVHD. Some T cells may be provided by the graft donor. CDR3s include the opening cysteine and the closing phenylalanine or tryptophan. The order of the fields is clone size, D gene, V gene, J gene, CDR3 protein, CDR3 DNA. The D gene is left open where the match is weak. The size field is filled for only some rows; it gives once, few, many or a size class.

>many|TRBD1|TRBV5-1|TRBJ1-4
CASSLSDRAEGEKLFF
TGCGCCAGCAGCCTCTCCGACAGGGCCGAGGGTGAAAAACTGTTTTTT
>few|-|TRBV6-1|TRBJ1-2
CASSPNCQGYTF
TGTGCCAGCAGTCCGAATTGTCAGGGCTACACCTTC
>many|TRBD2|TRBV5-1|TRBJ2-7
CASSYLAGTTYEQYF
TGCGCCAGCAGCTACCTAGCGGGCACAACCTACGAGCAGTACTTC
>many|-|TRBV2|TRBJ1-2
CASSGPSGTFYGYTF
TGTGCCAGCAGTGGCCCCTCCGGGACATTCTATGGCTACACCTTC
>many|-|TRBV7-2|TRBJ1-4
CASSLDGATNEKLFF
TGTGCCAGCAGCTTAGATGGAGCAACTAATGAAAAACTGTTTTTT
>many|TRBD1|TRBV15|TRBJ2-7
CATSRDSPGQGAYEQYF
TGTGCCACCAGCAGAGATTCTCCGGGACAGGGGGCCTACGAGCAGTACTTC
>many|TRBD1|TRBV5-1|TRBJ2-7
CASSFPPGTGGAYEQYF
TGCGCCAGCAGCTTCCCTCCCGGGACAGGGGGCGCCTACGAGCAGTACTTC
>-|-|TRBV25-1|TRBJ2-5
CASSESNGWYQETQYF
TGTGCCAGCAGTGAATCTAACGGTTGGTACCAAGAGACCCAGTACTTC
>medium-sized|TRBD2|TRBV2|TRBJ2-1
CASSEVGGGVNEQFF
TGTGCCAGCAGTGAAGTGGGCGGGGGGGTCAATGAGCAGTTCTTC
>many|-|TRBV2|TRBJ1-2
CASSGARTALKGYTF
TGTGCCAGCAGTGGTGCCCGGACAGCCTTAAAGGGCTACACCTTC
>many|TRBD2|TRBV11-2|TRBJ2-3
CASSLNSGSSTDTQYF
TGTGCCAGCAGCTTGAATAGCGGGTCTAGCACAGATACGCAGTATTTT
>many|-|TRBV9|TRBJ2-2
CASSVETGGTGELFF
TGTGCCAGCAGCGTAGAGACAGGCGGGACCGGGGAGCTGTTTTTT
>many|TRBD2|TRBV7-9|TRBJ2-4
CASSPGLLGIQYF
TGTGCCAGCAGCCCGGGACTACTGGGCATTCAGTACTTC
>many|TRBD2|TRBV10-1|TRBJ2-7
CASSGTSGEQYF
TGCGCCAGCAGTGGGACTAGTGGAGAGCAGTACTTC
>many|TRBD1|TRBV7-2|TRBJ1-1
CASSQDRAGNTEAFF
TGTGCCAGCAGCCAGGACAGGGCTGGGAACACTGAAGCTTTCTTT
>few|-|TRBV9|TRBJ1-2
CASSVMVRSGPYGYTF
TGTGCCAGCAGCGTCATGGTCAGGTCTGGGCCCTATGGCTACACCTTC
>medium-sized|-|TRBV4-1|TRBJ2-1
CASSQSGLGRNEQFF
TGCGCCAGCAGCCAATCCGGACTGGGGAGAAATGAGCAGTTCTTC
>many|-|TRBV19|TRBJ1-2
CASSRDTDHYGYTF
TGTGCCAGTAGCAGGGACACCGATCACTATGGCTACACCTTC
>-|-|TRBV5-3|TRBJ2-3
CARSLGPPEQPTDTQYF
TGTGCCAGATCCCTGGGGCCGCCCGAACAACCCACAGATACGCAGTATTTT
>many|-|TRBV4-2|TRBJ2-3
CASSQDTGTDTQYF
TGTGCCAGCAGCCAAGATACGGGCACAGATACGCAGTATTTT
>medium-sized|-|TRBV6-6|TRBJ2-5
CASSYGPEETQYF
TGTGCCAGCAGTTACGGGCCTGAAGAGACCCAGTACTTC
>many|TRBD2|TRBV2|TRBJ2-5
CASSRNWAGVETQYF
TGTGCCAGCAGTAGGAATTGGGCGGGAGTGGAGACCCAGTACTTC
>many|TRBD1|TRBV5-8|TRBJ2-5
CASSLSTGGAETQYF
TGTGCCAGCAGCTTGTCAACAGGGGGAGCGGAGACCCAGTACTTC
>many|-|TRBV4-3|TRBJ1-2
CASSQDVGGLIGYTF
TGCGCCAGCAGCCAAGATGTTGGGGGCCTCATTGGCTACACCTTC
>many|-|TRBV5-4|TRBJ1-1
CASSLGGAQGNTEAFF
TGTGCCAGCAGCTTGGGAGGGGCACAGGGGAACACTGAAGCTTTCTTT
>many|TRBD2|TRBV5-1|TRBJ2-7
CASSLSPQGGGREQYF
TGCGCCAGCAGCTTATCCCCCCAAGGCGGGGGGAGGGAGCAGTACTTC
>many|TRBD2|TRBV30|TRBJ2-1
CAYTLAGVEQFF
TGTGCCTATACTTTAGCGGGAGTTGAGCAGTTCTTC
>many|TRBD1|TRBV25-1|TRBJ1-1
CASSELSSDRGTEAFF
TGTGCCAGCAGTGAATTGAGCTCGGACAGGGGTACTGAAGCTTTCTTT
>many|-|TRBV5-1|TRBJ2-3
CASSLWGRDTQYF
TGCGCCAGCAGCTTGTGGGGGCGGGATACGCAGTATTTT
>many|TRBD2|TRBV7-8|TRBJ2-6
CASSLRGLATSGANVLTF
TGTGCCAGCAGCTTACGCGGACTAGCGACTTCTGGGGCCAACGTCCTGACTTTC
>-|-|TRBV27|TRBJ2-1
CASSSHGTFYNEQFF
TGTGCCAGCAGTTCGCACGGGACTTTCTACAATGAGCAGTTCTTC
>few|TRBD1|TRBV14|TRBJ2-1
CASSPTTGTIYNEQFF
TGTGCCAGCAGCCCGACGACAGGGACGATTTACAATGAGCAGTTCTTC
>-|-|TRBV28|TRBJ1-2
CASSLGQEDYGYTF
TGTGCCAGCAGTTTGGGCCAGGAGGACTATGGCTACACCTTC
>many|TRBD1|TRBV18|TRBJ2-6
CASSPRTGNSGANVLTF
TGTGCCAGCTCACCCAGGACAGGAAACTCTGGGGCCAACGTCCTGACTTTC
>many|TRBD2|TRBV5-1|TRBJ2-1
CASSWLLAGEGDYNEQFF
TGCGCCAGCAGCTGGCTACTAGCGGGAGAGGGGGACTACAATGAGCAGTTCTTC
>many|-|TRBV10-2|TRBJ1-1
CASRVRGDTEAFF
TGCGCCAGCAGGGTCCGGGGGGACACTGAAGCTTTCTTT
>many|-|TRBV6-1|TRBJ2-7
CASSERVAEGYEQYF
TGTGCCAGCAGTGAAAGAGTAGCGGAGGGCTACGAGCAGTACTTC
>many|TRBD1|TRBV18|TRBJ1-1
CASSTGTGSEAFF
TGTGCCAGCTCAACCGGGACAGGGTCCGAAGCTTTCTTT
>medium-sized|TRBD1|TRBV4-3|TRBJ2-7
CASSQDRDSLYEQYF
TGCGCCAGCAGCCAAGATAGGGACAGTCTATACGAGCAGTACTTC
>many|-|TRBV7-8|TRBJ2-2
CASSLGPGLDTGELFF
TGTGCCAGCAGCCTAGGCCCAGGGTTGGACACCGGGGAGCTGTTTTTT
>many|TRBD2|TRBV18|TRBJ2-3
CASSLIAGITDTQYF
TGTGCCAGCTCACTTATAGCGGGAATCACAGATACGCAGTATTTT
>many|-|TRBV2|TRBJ2-3
CASSPGLDTQYF
TGTGCCAGCAGCCCGGGACTAGATACGCAGTATTTT
>many|TRBD1|TRBV6-1|TRBJ1-5
CASSEALLRQGHQPQHF
TGTGCCAGCAGTGAAGCGCTTCTGAGACAGGGCCACCAGCCCCAGCATTTT